The next 27 T cell receptor beta chains were all read from a single sample in a study of cytomegalovirus exposure and HLA in healthy donors (TCRdb year 2017). The library came from the immunoSEQ multiplex PCR assay. For the multiplex PCR, a mixture combining 60 forward primers for TCR Vbeta segments and 13 reverse primers for TCR Jbeta segments was used. TCRdb holds this immuneACCESS table with in-frame rearrangements only. Some clones are missing; in checked studies, unresolved V genes explain under half, and the rest has no known cause. The sample records approximately 100,000 clones, about 68% of which are singletons. The ten largest make up around 14% of the sample. Sequencing input: PBMCs. Receptors were obtained from a male donor in good health and CMV-seropositive.

A few counts support this clone. This chain uses TRBV6-5 with TRBJ1-3; D call uncertain. V gave up 8 bases and J gave up 3 bases, with 11 bases separating them. CDR3 size: 13 residues. The germline gives CDR1 MNHEY, CDR2 SVGAGI. The CDR3 spells CASSLARGNTIYF. As DNA, the CDR3 is TGTGCCAGCTCGTTGGCACGTGGAAACACCATATATTTT.

This clone showed up just a few times. V and J are TRBV7-8 and TRBJ1-2; the match to TRBD1 covers 9 bases. The CDR3 has 13 residues. With 8 bases clipped from V and 8 bases from J, the junction kept 9 bases outside the gene matches. CDR1 is SGHVS and CDR2 is FQNEAQ in the germline V gene. CDR3 sequence: CASRRQGVGGYTF. The CDR3 DNA reads as TGTGCCAGCCGGAGACAGGGGGTTGGCGGCTACACCTTC.

This chain links TRBV28 with TRBJ1-3, with D possibly being TRBD1 (6 bases). Germline CDR1 is MDHEN and CDR2 is SYDVKM. This CDR3 spans 13 amino acids. The DNA of the CDR3 is TGTGGCGTGGGGGGGGCATCTGGAAACACCATATATTTT. Amino acids: CGVGGASGNTIYF. Drawing the rest from reference TRBV28 and TRBJ1-3, the complete variable domain is DVKVTQSSRYLVKRTGEKVFLECVQDMDHENMFWYRQDPGLGLRLIYFSYDVKMKEKGDIPEGYSVSREKKERFSLILESASTNQTSMYLCGVGGASGNTIYFGEGSWLTVV.

The chain combines TRBV11-2 with TRBJ1-1; no clear D gene. CDR3 length: 13 amino acids. V was clipped by 5 bases and J by 1 base, with 8 bases between them. The germline V gene has CDR1 SGHAT and CDR2 FQNNGV. The CDR3 is CASSPNRNTEAFF. The CDR3 region has the DNA TGTGCCAGCAGCCCCAACAGGAACACTGAAGCTTTCTTT.

This rearrangement joins TRBV19 to TRBJ1-6, with 8 bases matching TRBD1. Looked up from germline, CDR1 is LNHDA and CDR2 is SQIVND (reference sequence). The CDR3 has 14 residues. V dropped 6 bases and J dropped 8; count of bases not matched to a gene: 6. CDR3 in DNA: TGTGCCAGTAGGCTGGGGACAGGCTATTCACCCCTCCACTTT. This sequence encodes CASRLGTGYSPLHF.

V gene TRBV7-9 combines with J gene TRBJ1-4; the match to TRBD1 covers 7 bases. Losses at the gene ends were 6 bases for V and 13 bases for J; bases not matched to a gene: 8. Germline loops: CDR1 SEHNR, CDR2 FQNEAQ (reference sequence). This CDR3 is 12 amino acids long. The CDR3 here is CASREQGTRLFF. The DNA of the CDR3 is TGTGCCAGCAGGGAACAGGGGACAAGACTGTTTTTT.

The rearrangement uses TRBV7-9 and TRBJ1-5, with D possibly being TRBD1 (6 bases). The V end was cut by 2 bases, the J end by 8 bases, with 10 bases between. Germline V gene data show CDR1 as SEHNR and CDR2 as FQNEAQ (reference sequence). The CDR3 runs 13 residues. The CDR3 reads CASSLMQGKPQHF. The CDR3 bases are TGTGCCAGCAGCTTAATGCAGGGGAAGCCCCAGCATTTT.

A note on this clone: Mismatch with germline at one junction end may stem from a read error. The chain carries TRBV7-9 and TRBJ2-7; 7 bases agree with TRBD1. CDR3 length: 16 residues. CDR1 and CDR2 from the germline V gene are SEHNR and FQNEAQ (reference sequence). The CDR3 sequence is CSSSIPTGPLHYEQYF. CDR3 DNA sequence: TGTTCCAGCAGCATACCGACAGGGCCCCTGCACTACGAGCAGTACTTC.

V gene TRBV6-5 combines with J gene TRBJ2-1; weak D call: TRBD2 (6 bases). The V end was cut by 2 bases, the J end by 9 bases, with 11 bases between. The CDR3 runs to 13 residues. The germline V gene has CDR1 MNHEY and CDR2 SVGAGI. The CDR3 DNA is TGTGCCAGCAGTTACGCGACAGCGGGTGAGCAGTTCTTC. Its protein is CASSYATAGEQFF.

The V call is TRBV25-1, the J call TRBJ2-1; 11 bases fit TRBD2. V gave up 7 bases and J gave up 5 bases; unmatched junction bases: 7. Germline CDR1 is MGHDK and CDR2 is SYGVNS. The CDR3 is made up of 15 amino acids. The CDR3 here is CASTKTSGDDNEQFF. The CDR3, as DNA: TGTGCCAGCACCAAGACTAGCGGGGACGACAATGAGCAGTTCTTC.

V usage is TRBV14 and J usage is TRBJ1-4; D is unclear. Germline CDR1 is SGHDN and CDR2 is FVKESK. The CDR3 runs to 14 residues. Trimming shortened V by 4 bases and J by 7 bases, and 13 bases separated the two germline ends. CDR3 DNA sequence: TGTGCCAGCAGCCTTCTTGCCACCAGTGAAAAACTGTTTTTT. Amino acids: CASSLLATSEKLFF.

V gene TRBV30 combines with J gene TRBJ1-2, with 7 nucleotides matching TRBD1. This CDR3 comprises 15 residues. J gave up 4 bases and V 1 base, and 9 bases lay outside the gene matches. CDR1 is GTSNPN, CDR2 SVGIG, per germline (reference sequence). CDR3 in DNA: TGTGCCTGGAGTGCTATGAGGGGACAGCTCTATGGCTACACCTTC. Residues: CAWSAMRGQLYGYTF.

This clone was seen a handful of times. One junction end disagrees with the germline gene, perhaps due to a read error. The chain links TRBV10-3 to TRBJ2-7, with TRBD2 identical over 9 bases. Germline V gives CDR1 ENHRY, CDR2 SYGVKD. CDR3 length: 14 amino acids. The CDR3 DNA is TGTGCCATCAGTGAAGGGACTAGCTCCTCCGAGCAGTACTTC. Residues: CAISEGTSSSEQYF.

The chain has TRBV29-1 and TRBJ2-7, with D possibly matching TRBD2 (6 bases). This CDR3 comprises 13 residues. Trimming shortened V by 3 bases and J by 8 bases, and 17 bases separated the two germline ends. Germline CDR1 reads SQVTM; CDR2 reads ANQGSEA. DNA of the CDR3: TGCAGCGTTGAGGAGGTTGCGGGGACGAAGCAGTACTTC. Translation gives CSVEEVAGTKQYF.

The CDR3 sequence is CTSSQSLTGENSEAFF. The CDR3 coding sequence is TGCACCAGCAGCCAATCTTTGACGGGAGAAAACTCTGAAGCTTTCTTT. The chain combines TRBV1 with TRBJ1-1. TRBV1 is noted as a pseudogene. The CDR3 runs to 16 residues.

This chain connects TRBV6-6 to TRBJ2-6; 7 bases align to TRBD1. V lost 4 bases, J lost 1 base, and 4 bases stayed unmatched. The CDR3 runs to 16 residues. Germline values: CDR1 MNHNY, CDR2 SVGAGI (reference sequence). CDR3 residues: CASSSGQISGANVLTF. CDR3 coding DNA: TGTGCCAGCAGTTCGGGACAGATTTCTGGGGCCAACGTCCTGACTTTC.

Regarding this clone: Other DNA sequences in the sample encode the same CDR3. Here the CDR3 DNA reads TGTGCCAGCAGCCAAGAGCGGGGCCCGAACACCGGGGAGCTGTTTTTT. Its translation is CASSQERGPNTGELFF. The chain recombines TRBV4-2 with TRBJ2-2; D might be TRBD2 (6 bases). This CDR3 region has 16 residues. Germline V gives CDR1 LGHNA, CDR2 YNFKEQ. V was pared by 0 bases and J by 0 bases, with 8 bases between.

The chain carries TRBV6-5 and TRBJ2-1; possibly TRBD1 for D (7 bases). Trimming took 3 bases from V and 3 from J, leaving 12 bases between them. From germline, CDR1 is MNHEY and CDR2 SVGAGI. The CDR3 covers 15 residues. CDR3 in DNA: TGTGCCAGCAGTTATGGAGGGGGCTACTACAATGAGCAGTTCTTC. Amino acid sequence: CASSYGGGYYNEQFF.

The rearrangement uses TRBV9 and TRBJ2-2, with D perhaps TRBD1 (5 bases). The CDR3 has 14 amino acids. Trimming took 3 bases from V and 2 from J, leaving 8 bases between them. Germline CDR1 and CDR2: SGDLS and YYNGEE. This CDR3 reads CASSADSNTGELFF. DNA for the CDR3: TGTGCCAGCAGCGCAGACAGCAACACCGGGGAGCTGTTTTTT.

V gene TRBV30 combines with J gene TRBJ1-1; D unclear. V gave up 2 bases and J gave up 4 bases, with 2 bases separating them. Germline V lookup: CDR1 GTSNPN, CDR2 SVGIG (reference sequence). There are 10 residues in the CDR3. This chain's CDR3 is CAWSLTEAFF. In DNA form, the CDR3 reads TGTGCCTGGAGTCTCACTGAAGCTTTCTTT.

In its sample, this clone was seen a few times. This chain connects TRBV29-1 to TRBJ2-5; 7 bases fit TRBD1. There are 15 residues in the CDR3. Germline V gives CDR1 SQVTM, CDR2 ANQGSEA. V shed 7 bases, J shed 4 bases, and the junction held 15 bases outside the gene matches. This chain's CDR3 is CSDDRANGGGETQYF. The DNA of the CDR3 is TGCAGCGACGACAGGGCCAATGGCGGAGGAGAGACCCAGTACTTC.

The genes are TRBV11-2 and TRBJ1-3; D is unclear. The V end lost 0 bases, the J end lost 0 bases, and 12 bases lay between the germline ends. CDR1 is SGHAT and CDR2 is FQNNGV in the germline V gene. There are 17 residues in the CDR3. The CDR3 DNA reads as TGTGCCAGCAGCTTAGACGTGGGCACCTACTCTGGAAACACCATATATTTT. This encodes CASSLDVGTYSGNTIYF.

J is TRBJ1-1 and V is TRBV18, with TRBD1 identical over 8 bases. Per germline, CDR1 KGHSH and CDR2 LQKENI. Trimming at V came to 6 bases and at J to 1 base, leaving 10 bases not matched to a gene. The CDR3 covers 16 residues. The CDR3 loop is CASSLTGAVANTEAFF. In DNA form, the CDR3 reads TGTGCCAGCTCCCTGACAGGGGCTGTGGCGAACACTGAAGCTTTCTTT.

A few counts support this clone. The chain couples TRBV4-3 to TRBJ2-5; 7 nucleotides match TRBD2. V lost 3 bases to trimming and J lost 5 bases; unmatched junction nucleotides: 9. Germline V gives CDR1 LGHNA, CDR2 YSLEER. CDR3 length: 15 residues. The DNA of the CDR3 is TGCGCCAGCAGCCAGGAGCGCGGGGGTGCGGAGACCCAGTACTTC. Translating it yields CASSQERGGAETQYF.

J is TRBJ2-7 and V is TRBV10-1, with D perhaps matching TRBD1 (6 bases). Germline CDR1 reads WNHNN; CDR2 reads SYGVQD (reference sequence). Trimming pared 3 bases from V and 0 bases from J, leaving 15 bases between. CDR3 length: 16 amino acids. CDR3 DNA: TGCGCCAGCAGTGACCGGACAGCTACCAGCTCCTACGAGCAGTACTTC. Protein product: CASSDRTATSSYEQYF.

The V gene is TRBV28, the J gene TRBJ2-2; perhaps TRBD2 as D (6 bases). The V gene lost 5 bases and the J gene lost 6 bases, with 13 bases spanning the gap. The CDR3 has 14 residues. Germline V gene data show CDR1 as MDHEN and CDR2 as SYDVKM. The CDR3, as DNA: TGTGCCAGCAGTCCTCGGGACTTTGCCGGGGAGCTGTTTTTT. Protein product: CASSPRDFAGELFF.

The V call is TRBV5-1, the J call TRBJ2-7, with TRBD2 identical over 12 bases. Germline trimming cut 4 bases from V and 6 bases from J; bases unmatched to any gene: 11. Germline V gene data show CDR1 as SGHRS and CDR2 as YFSETQ. The CDR3 length is 16 residues. The CDR3 nucleotides read TGCGCCAGCAGCCCCACACTAGCGGGAGGATACTCCGAGCAGTACTTC. It translates to CASSPTLAGGYSEQYF.